This TCR beta chain appears in the sequencing data of a study of cytomegalovirus exposure and HLA in healthy donors. Study summary: Unique TCR beta sequences numbering approximately 120 million came from 190 million or so T cells in an earlier analysis. Points from the study as a whole: TCR beta chains associated with HLA were, in a later analysis, more clonally expanded than equally common others. Researchers counted 164 TCR beta chains as cytomegalovirus-associated.

Germline CDR1 reads LGHNA; CDR2 reads YSLEER. CDR3 length: 14 amino acids. V gave up 0 bases and J gave up 3 bases, with 5 bases separating them. PCR involved 60 Vbeta and 13 Jbeta primers. This table comes from immunoSEQ multiplex PCR, and its TCRdb copy is limited to in-frame clones, with some not included. The sample contains about 73,000 clones, roughly 82% of which appear only once. This clone has more than one count but fewer than ten. Its antigen is not known. This receptor was identified in a man between 65 and 85 years old in good health and CMV-seronegative. The rearrangement uses TRBV4-3 and TRBJ1-4; D is ambiguous. The sequenced sample was PBMCs. CDR3 coding DNA: TGCGCCAGCAGCCAAGACTTGTCTAATGAAAAACTGTTTTTT. Protein product: CASSQDLSNEKLFF.